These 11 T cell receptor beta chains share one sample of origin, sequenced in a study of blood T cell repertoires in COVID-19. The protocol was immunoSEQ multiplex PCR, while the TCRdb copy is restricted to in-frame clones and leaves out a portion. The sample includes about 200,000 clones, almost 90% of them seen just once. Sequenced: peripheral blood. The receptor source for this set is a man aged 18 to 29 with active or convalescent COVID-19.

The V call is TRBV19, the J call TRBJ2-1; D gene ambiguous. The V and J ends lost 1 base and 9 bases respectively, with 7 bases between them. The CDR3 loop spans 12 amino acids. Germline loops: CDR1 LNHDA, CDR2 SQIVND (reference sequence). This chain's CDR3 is CASSIGASEQFF. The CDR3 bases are TGTGCCAGTAGTATAGGAGCTAGTGAGCAGTTCTTC. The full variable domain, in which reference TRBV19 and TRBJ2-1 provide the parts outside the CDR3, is DGGITQSPKYLFRKEGQNVTLSCEQNLNHDAMYWYRQDPGQGLRLIYYSQIVNDFQKGDIAEGYSVSREKKESFPLTVTSAQKNPTAFYLCASSIGASEQFFGPGTRLTVL.

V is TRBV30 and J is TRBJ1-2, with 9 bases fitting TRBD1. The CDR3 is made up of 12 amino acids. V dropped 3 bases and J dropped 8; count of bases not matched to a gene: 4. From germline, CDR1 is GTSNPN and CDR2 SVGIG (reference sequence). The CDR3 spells CAWSGQGRGYTF. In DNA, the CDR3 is TGTGCCTGGAGCGGACAGGGGAGAGGCTACACCTTC. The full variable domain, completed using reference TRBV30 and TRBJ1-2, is SQTIHQWPATLVQPVGSPLSLECTVEGTSNPNLYWYRQAAGRGLQLLFYSVGIGQISSEVPQNLSASRPQDRQFILSSKKLLLSDSGFYLCAWSGQGRGYTFGSGTRLTVV.

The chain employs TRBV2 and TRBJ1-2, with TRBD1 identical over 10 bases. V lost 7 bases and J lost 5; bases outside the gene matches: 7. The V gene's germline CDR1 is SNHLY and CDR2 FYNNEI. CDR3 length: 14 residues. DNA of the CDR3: TGTGCCAGCACCCCGGACAGGGGGAGGTATGGCTACACCTTC. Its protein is CASTPDRGRYGYTF.

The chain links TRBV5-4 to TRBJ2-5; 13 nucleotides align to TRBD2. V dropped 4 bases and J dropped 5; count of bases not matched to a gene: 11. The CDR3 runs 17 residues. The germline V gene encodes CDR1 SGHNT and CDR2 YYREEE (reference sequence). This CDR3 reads CASSAKLAGGPRETQYF. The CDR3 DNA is TGTGCCAGCAGCGCGAAACTAGCGGGGGGGCCGAGGGAGACCCAGTACTTC.

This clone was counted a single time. The CDR3, as DNA: TGTGCCAGCAGCCTAGTTGGGACTAGCGCTCCGGGCACCGGGGAGCTGTTTTTT. It codes for CASSLVGTSAPGTGELFF. The chain couples TRBV7-8 to TRBJ2-2; 10 nucleotides align to TRBD2. V lost 5 bases and J lost 4; bases outside the gene matches: 13. The CDR3 is made up of 18 amino acids. The V gene's germline CDR1 is SGHVS and CDR2 FQNEAQ.

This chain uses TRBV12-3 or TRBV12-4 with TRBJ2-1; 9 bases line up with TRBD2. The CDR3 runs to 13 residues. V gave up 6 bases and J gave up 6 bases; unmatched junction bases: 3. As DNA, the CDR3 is TGTGCCAGCAGAATTAGCGGGGGCAATGAGCAGTTCTTC. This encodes CASRISGGNEQFF.

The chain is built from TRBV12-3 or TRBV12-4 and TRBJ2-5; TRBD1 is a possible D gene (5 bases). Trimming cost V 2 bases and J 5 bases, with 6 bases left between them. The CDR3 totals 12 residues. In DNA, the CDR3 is TGTGCCAGCAGTTTAAAGGGGGAGACCCAGTACTTC. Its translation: CASSLKGETQYF.

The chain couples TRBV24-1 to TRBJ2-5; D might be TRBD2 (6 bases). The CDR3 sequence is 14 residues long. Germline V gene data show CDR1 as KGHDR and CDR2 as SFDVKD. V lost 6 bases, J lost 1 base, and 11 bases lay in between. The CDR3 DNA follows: TGTGCCACCAGTCCCGGAGGGGTCCAAGAGACCCAGTACTTC. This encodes CATSPGGVQETQYF.

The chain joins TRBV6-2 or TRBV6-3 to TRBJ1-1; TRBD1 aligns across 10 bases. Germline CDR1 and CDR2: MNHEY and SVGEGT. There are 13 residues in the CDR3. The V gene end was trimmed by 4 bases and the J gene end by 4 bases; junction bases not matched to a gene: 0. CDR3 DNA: TGTGCCAGCAGTTGGACAGGGGGCACTGAAGCTTTCTTT. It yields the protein CASSWTGGTEAFF.

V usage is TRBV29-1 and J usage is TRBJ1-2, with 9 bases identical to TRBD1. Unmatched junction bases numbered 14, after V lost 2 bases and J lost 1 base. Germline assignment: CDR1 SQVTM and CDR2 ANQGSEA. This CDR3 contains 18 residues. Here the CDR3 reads CSVELRGQGASNNYGYTF. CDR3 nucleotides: TGCAGCGTTGAATTGCGGGGACAGGGCGCCAGTAATAACTATGGCTACACCTTC.

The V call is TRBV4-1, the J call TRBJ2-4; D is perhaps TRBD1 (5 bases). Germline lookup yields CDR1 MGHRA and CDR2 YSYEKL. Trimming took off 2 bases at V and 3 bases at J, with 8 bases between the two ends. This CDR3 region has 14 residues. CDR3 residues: CASSQNQGKNIQYF. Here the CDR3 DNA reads TGCGCCAGCAGCCAAAACCAGGGCAAAAACATTCAGTACTTC.